The clone carrying this T cell receptor beta chain was recorded many times. Antigen specificity is unknown. TCRdb processed the 5' RACE reads anew with MiXCR; each CDR3 protein has one entry. The data contain more than 85,000 distinct CDR3 sequences, 11% of them singletons. Germline CDR1 and CDR2: SGHTA and FQGTGA. The CDR3 sequence is 15 residues long. V lost 5 bases and J lost 2; bases outside the gene matches: 3. The data stem from a study of T-cell memory formation after mild COVID-19. About the study: TCR clusters largely stayed donor specific. Study-wide findings and caveats: Among CD4+ contracting clones, most were CM and EM, and CD8+ ones EMRA.

The clonotype was recovered from a man between 18 and 35 years old who had mild COVID-19 (a few samples of this study predate the infection). Cell type and time point are not known. The gene calls are TRBV7-3 and TRBJ2-1; 10 bases fit TRBD2. Sequencing was performed on PBMCs or a T cell subset sorted from them (not recorded which). DNA for the CDR3: TGTGCCAGCAGCCTACTAGCGGGGCCCTACAATGAGCAGTTCTTC. Translation: CASSLLAGPYNEQFF.